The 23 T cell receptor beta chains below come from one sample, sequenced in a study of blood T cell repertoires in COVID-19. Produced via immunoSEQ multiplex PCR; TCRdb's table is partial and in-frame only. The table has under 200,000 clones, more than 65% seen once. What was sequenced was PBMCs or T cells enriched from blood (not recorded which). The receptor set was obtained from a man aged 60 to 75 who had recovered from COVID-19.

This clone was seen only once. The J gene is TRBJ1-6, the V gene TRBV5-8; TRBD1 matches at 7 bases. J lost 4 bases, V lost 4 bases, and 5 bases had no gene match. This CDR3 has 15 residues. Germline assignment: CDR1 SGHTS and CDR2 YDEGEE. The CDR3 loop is CASSNGQAYNSPLHF. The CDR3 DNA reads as TGTGCCAGCAGCAACGGACAGGCATATAATTCACCCCTCCACTTT.

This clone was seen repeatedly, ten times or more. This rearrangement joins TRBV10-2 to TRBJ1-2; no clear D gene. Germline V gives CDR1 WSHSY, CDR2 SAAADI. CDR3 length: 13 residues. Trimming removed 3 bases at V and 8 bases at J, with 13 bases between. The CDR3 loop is CASSDRIRRGYTF. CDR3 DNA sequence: TGCGCCAGCAGTGATAGGATACGGCGGGGCTACACCTTC.

The CDR3 loop is CASRPKDRVSTEAFF. In DNA, the CDR3 is TGTGCCAGCAGACCAAAGGACAGGGTAAGCACTGAAGCTTTCTTT. V and J are TRBV7-9 and TRBJ1-1, with 8 bases lining up with TRBD1. Looked up from germline, CDR1 is SEHNR and CDR2 is FQNEAQ (reference sequence). The J segment lost 4 bases and the V segment lost 6 bases, leaving 10 bases of the junction unmatched. The CDR3 has 15 residues.

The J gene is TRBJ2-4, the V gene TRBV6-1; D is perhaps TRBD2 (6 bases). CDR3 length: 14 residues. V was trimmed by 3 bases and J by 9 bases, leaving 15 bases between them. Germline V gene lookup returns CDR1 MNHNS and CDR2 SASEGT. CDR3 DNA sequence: TGTGCCAGCAGTGAGGAGACTAGTAAGCCCATTCAGTACTTC. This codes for CASSEETSKPIQYF.

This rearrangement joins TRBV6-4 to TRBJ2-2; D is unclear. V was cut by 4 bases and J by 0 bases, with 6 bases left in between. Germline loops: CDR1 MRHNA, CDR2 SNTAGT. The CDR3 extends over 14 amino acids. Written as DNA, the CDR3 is TGTGCCAGCAGTGTTAACTCGAACACCGGGGAGCTGTTTTTT. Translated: CASSVNSNTGELFF.

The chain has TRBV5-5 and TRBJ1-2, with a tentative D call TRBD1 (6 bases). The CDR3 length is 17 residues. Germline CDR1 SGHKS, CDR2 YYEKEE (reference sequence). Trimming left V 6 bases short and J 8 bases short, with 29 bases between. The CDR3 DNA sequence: TGTGCCAGCACCGCATTGGGCCCACAGGGCGGAATAGGAGGCTACACCTTC. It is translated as CASTALGPQGGIGGYTF.

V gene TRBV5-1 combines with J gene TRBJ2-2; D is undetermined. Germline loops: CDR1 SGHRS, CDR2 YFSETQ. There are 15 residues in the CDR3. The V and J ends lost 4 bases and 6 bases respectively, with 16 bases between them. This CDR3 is CASSPERGGAGELFF. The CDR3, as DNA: TGCGCCAGCAGCCCGGAAAGAGGTGGTGCCGGGGAGCTGTTTTTT.

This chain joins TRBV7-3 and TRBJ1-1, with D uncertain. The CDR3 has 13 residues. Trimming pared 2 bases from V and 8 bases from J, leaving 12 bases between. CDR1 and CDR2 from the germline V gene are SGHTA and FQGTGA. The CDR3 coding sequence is TGTGCCAGCAGCTTACCAACTGGAGGAGAAGCTTTCTTT. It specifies CASSLPTGGEAFF.

This CDR3 is CASSLGAPGQETQYF. CDR3 sequence (DNA): TGTGCCAGCAGCTTAGGAGCGCCGGGGCAAGAGACCCAGTACTTC. The rearrangement joins TRBV7-2 to TRBJ2-5, with a tentative D call TRBD2 (5 bases). The ends were cut back, 1 base at V and 2 bases at J, with 11 bases in the middle. The CDR3 runs to 15 residues. CDR1 is SGHTA, CDR2 FQGNSA, per germline.

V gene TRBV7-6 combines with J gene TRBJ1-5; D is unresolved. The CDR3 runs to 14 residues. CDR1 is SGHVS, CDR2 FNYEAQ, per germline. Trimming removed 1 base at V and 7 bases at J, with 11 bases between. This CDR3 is CASSLGPSGQPQHF. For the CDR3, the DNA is TGTGCCAGCAGCTTAGGCCCATCGGGACAGCCCCAGCATTTT.

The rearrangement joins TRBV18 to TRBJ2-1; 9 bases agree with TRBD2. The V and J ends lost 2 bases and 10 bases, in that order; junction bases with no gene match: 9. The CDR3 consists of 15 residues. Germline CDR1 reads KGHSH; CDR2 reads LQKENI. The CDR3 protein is CASSPGGRALGEQFF. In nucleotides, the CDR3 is TGTGCCAGCTCACCAGGCGGGAGGGCCTTGGGGGAGCAGTTCTTC.

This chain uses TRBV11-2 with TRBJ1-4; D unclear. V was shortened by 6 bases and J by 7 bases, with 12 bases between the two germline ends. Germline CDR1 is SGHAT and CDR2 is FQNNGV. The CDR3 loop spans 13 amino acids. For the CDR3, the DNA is TGTGCCAGCAGGGTCGCAGGTGGTGAAAAACTGTTTTTT. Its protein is CASRVAGGEKLFF.

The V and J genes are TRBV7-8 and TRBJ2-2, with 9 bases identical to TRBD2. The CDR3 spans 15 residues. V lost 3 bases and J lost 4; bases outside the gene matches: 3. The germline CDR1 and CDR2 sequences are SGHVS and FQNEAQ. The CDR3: CASSFRTSVTGELFF. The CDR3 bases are TGTGCCAGCAGCTTCAGGACTAGCGTCACCGGGGAGCTGTTTTTT. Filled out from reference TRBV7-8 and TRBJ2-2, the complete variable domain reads GAGVSQSPRYKVAKRGQDVALRCDPISGHVSLFWYQQALGQGPEFLTYFQNEAQLDKSGLPSDRFFAERPEGSVSTLKIQRTQQEDSAVYLCASSFRTSVTGELFFGEGSRLTVL.

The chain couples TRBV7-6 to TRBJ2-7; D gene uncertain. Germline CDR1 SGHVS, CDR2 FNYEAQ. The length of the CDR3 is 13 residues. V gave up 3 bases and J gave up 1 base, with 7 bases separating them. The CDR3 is CASSFTGSYEQYF. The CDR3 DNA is TGTGCCAGCAGCTTTACCGGGTCCTACGAGCAGTACTTC.

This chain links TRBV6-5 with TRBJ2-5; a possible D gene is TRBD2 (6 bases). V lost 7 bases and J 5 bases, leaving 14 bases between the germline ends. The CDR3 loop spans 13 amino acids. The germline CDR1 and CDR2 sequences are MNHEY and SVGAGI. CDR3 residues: CASNFAGRETQYF. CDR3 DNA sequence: TGTGCCAGCAATTTTGCAGGGAGGGAGACCCAGTACTTC.

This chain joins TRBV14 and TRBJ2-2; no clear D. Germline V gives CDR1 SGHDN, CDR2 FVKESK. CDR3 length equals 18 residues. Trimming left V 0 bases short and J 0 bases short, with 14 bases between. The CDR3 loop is CASSQDRIRRTNTGELFF. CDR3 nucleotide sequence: TGTGCCAGCAGCCAAGACAGGATCAGACGAACGAACACCGGGGAGCTGTTTTTT.

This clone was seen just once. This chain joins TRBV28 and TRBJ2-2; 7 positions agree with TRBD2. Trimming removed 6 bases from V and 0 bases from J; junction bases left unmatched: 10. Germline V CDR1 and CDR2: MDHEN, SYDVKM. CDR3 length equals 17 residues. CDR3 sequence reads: CASSHNGAGTNTGELFF. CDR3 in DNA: TGTGCCAGCAGCCATAACGGAGCGGGGACGAACACCGGGGAGCTGTTTTTT.

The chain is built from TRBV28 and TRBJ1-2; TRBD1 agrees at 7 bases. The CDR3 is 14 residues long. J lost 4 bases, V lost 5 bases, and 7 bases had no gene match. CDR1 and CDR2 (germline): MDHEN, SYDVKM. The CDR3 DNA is TGTGCCAGCAGTCAACGGGACAGCGCCTATGGCTACACCTTC. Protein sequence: CASSQRDSAYGYTF.

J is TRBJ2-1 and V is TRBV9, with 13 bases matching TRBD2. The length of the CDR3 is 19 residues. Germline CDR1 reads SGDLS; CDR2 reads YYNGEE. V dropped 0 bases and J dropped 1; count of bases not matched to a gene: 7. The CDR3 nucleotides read TGTGCCAGCAGCGTAGGAGGACTAGCGGGAGCTGGGTCCTACAATGAGCAGTTCTTC. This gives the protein CASSVGGLAGAGSYNEQFF.

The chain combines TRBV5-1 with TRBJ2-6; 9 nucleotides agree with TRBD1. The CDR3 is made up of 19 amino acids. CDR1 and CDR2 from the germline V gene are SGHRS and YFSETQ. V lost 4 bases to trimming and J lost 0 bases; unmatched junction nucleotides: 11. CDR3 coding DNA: TGCGCCAGCAGCCGGATGGCCGGGACAGGGTACTCTGGGGCCAACGTCCTGACTTTC. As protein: CASSRMAGTGYSGANVLTF.

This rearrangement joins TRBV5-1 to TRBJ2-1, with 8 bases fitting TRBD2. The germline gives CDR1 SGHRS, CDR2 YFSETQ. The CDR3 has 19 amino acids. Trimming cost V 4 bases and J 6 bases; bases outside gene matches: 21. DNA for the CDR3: TGCGCCAGCAGCCCAGATGTGTACCCAAGCGGGAGATCCCTCAATGAGCAGTTCTTC. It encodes CASSPDVYPSGRSLNEQFF.

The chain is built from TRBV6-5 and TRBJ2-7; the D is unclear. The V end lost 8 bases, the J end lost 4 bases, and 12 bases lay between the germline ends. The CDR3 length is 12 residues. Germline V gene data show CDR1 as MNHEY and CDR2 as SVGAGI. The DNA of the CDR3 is TGTGCCAGCGGAGCGACGACTTACGAGCAGTACTTC. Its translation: CASGATTYEQYF.

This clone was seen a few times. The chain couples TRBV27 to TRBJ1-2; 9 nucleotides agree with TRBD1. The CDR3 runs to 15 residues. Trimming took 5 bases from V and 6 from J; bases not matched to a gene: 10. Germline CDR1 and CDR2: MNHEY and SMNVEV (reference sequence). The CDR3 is CASSLGQGTGDGYTF. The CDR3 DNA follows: TGTGCCAGCAGTCTCGGACAGGGGACGGGGGATGGCTACACCTTC.